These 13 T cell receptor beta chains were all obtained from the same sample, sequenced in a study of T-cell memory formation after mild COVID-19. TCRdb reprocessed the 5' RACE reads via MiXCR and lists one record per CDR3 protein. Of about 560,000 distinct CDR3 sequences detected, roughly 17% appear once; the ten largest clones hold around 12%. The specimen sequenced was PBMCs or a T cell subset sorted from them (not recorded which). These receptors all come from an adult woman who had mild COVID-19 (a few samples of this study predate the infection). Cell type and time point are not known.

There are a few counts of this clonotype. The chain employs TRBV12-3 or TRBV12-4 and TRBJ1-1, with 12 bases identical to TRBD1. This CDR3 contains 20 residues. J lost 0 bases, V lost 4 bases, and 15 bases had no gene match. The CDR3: CASSSRLLGQGARMNTEAFF. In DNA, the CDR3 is TGTGCCAGCAGTTCCCGCCTTTTGGGACAGGGGGCAAGGATGAACACTGAAGCTTTCTTT.

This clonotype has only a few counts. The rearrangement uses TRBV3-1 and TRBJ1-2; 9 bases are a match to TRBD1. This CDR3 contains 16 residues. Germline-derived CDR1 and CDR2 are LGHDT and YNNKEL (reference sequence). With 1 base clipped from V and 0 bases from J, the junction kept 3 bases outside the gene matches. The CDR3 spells CASSQGGQGANYGYTF. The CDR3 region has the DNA TGTGCCAGCAGCCAAGGGGGACAGGGAGCTAACTATGGCTACACCTTC.

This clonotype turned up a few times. CDR3 sequence (DNA): TGCAGTGCTCGCCCGACAGGGAGATTCAATGAGCAGTTCTTC. Protein sequence: CSARPTGRFNEQFF. The genes are TRBV20-1 and TRBJ2-1; 7 nucleotides agree with TRBD1. The CDR3 contains 14 residues. Germline CDR1 DFQATT, CDR2 SNEGSKA (reference sequence). V gave up 5 bases and J gave up 6 bases; unmatched junction bases: 10.

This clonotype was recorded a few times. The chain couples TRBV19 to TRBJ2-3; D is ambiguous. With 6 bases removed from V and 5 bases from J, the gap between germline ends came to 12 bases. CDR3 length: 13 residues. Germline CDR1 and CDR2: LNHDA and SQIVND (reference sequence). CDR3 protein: CASRDKTGDTQYF. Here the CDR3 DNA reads TGTGCCAGTAGAGATAAAACGGGAGATACGCAGTATTTT.

CDR3 nucleotide sequence: TGCGCCAGCAGAGTCGGACAGACGATCTTCTACGAGCAGTACTTC. Its protein product is CASRVGQTIFYEQYF. The chain employs TRBV5-1 and TRBJ2-7, with D possibly being TRBD1 (6 bases). The V gene lost 5 bases and the J gene lost 3 bases, with 18 bases spanning the gap. CDR3 length equals 15 residues. Germline lookup yields CDR1 SGHRS and CDR2 YFSETQ.

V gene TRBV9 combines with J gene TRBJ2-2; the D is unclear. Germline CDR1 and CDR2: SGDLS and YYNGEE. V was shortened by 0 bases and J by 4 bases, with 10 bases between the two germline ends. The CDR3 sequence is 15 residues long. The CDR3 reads CASSVDIGGTGELFF. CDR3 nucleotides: TGTGCCAGCAGCGTAGATATCGGTGGCACCGGGGAGCTGTTTTTT.

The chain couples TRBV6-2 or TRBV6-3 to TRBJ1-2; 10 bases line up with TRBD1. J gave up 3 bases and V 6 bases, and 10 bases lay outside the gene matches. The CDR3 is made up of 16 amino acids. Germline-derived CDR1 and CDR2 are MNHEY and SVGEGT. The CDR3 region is CASSPSVTGGDYGYTF. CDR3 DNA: TGTGCCAGCAGCCCCTCGGTGACAGGGGGCGACTATGGCTACACCTTC.

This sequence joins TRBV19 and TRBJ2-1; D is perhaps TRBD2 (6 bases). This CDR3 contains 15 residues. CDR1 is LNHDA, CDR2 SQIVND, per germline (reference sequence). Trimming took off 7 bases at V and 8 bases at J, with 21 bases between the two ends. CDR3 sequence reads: CASTSRGAGKDEQFF. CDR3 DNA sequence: TGTGCCAGTACCTCACGGGGCGCGGGGAAGGATGAGCAGTTCTTC.

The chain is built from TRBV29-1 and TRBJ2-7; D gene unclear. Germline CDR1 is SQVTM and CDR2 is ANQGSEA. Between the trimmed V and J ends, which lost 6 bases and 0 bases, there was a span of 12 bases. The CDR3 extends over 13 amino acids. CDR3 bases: TGCAGCGTGGGTCACTTGAACTCCTACGAGCAGTACTTC. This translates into CSVGHLNSYEQYF.

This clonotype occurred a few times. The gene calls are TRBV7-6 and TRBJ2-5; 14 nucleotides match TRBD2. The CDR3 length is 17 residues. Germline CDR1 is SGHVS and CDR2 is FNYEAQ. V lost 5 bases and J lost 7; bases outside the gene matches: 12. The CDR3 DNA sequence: TGTGCCAGCAGCCGGACTAGCGGGGGGACCGGGAGGGGGACCCAGTACTTC. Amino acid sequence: CASSRTSGGTGRGTQYF. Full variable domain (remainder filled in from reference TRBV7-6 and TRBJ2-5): GAGVSQSPRYKVTKRGQDVALRCDPISGHVSLYWYRQALGQGPEFLTYFNYEAQQDKSGLPNDRFSAERPEGSISTLTIQRTEQRDSAMYRCASSRTSGGTGRGTQYFGPGTRLLVL.

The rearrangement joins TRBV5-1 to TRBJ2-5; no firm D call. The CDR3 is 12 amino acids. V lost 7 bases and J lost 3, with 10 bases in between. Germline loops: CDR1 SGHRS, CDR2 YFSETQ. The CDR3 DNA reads TGCGCCAGCGGAGAGCAAGAAGAGACCCAGTACTTC. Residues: CASGEQEETQYF.

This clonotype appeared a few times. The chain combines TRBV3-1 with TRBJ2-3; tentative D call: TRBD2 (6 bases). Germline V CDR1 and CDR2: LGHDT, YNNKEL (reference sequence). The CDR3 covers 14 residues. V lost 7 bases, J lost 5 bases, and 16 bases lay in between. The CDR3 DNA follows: TGTGCCAGCACCGGAGGGGAGTGGGGAGATACGCAGTATTTT. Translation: CASTGGEWGDTQYF.

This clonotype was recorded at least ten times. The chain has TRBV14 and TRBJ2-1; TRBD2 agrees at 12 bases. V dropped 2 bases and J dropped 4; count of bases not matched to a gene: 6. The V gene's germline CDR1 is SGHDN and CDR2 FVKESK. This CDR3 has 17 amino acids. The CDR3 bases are TGTGCCAGCAGCCAACTCCCCGGACTAGCGGGGTACAATGAGCAGTTCTTC. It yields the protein CASSQLPGLAGYNEQFF.